The subject of this entry is one T cell receptor beta chain. Its target is not known. The data derive from a study of T cell responses to AZD1222 COVID-19 vaccine. Study overall: Second-dose timings of about 4 or about 12 weeks were pooled.

In germline, CDR1 is SQVTM, CDR2 ANQGSEA. J gave up 4 bases and V 6 bases, and 8 bases lay outside the gene matches. The CDR3 runs 14 residues. Only in-frame clones appear in the TCRdb table, and some are missing; sequencing was by immunoSEQ multiplex PCR. This table has 140,000 to 150,000 clones, 70% to 90% appearing once. Study outcomes and limitations: In a largely white British group with more females than males, clonal diversity was possibly underestimated. Among spike-specific TCRs, nearly half reportedly target unmutated variant regions.

The clonotype was recovered from an adult in good health. The sample in question was peripheral blood, obtained on day 0 of AZD1222 vaccination. The chain recombines TRBV29-1 with TRBJ2-3, with 9 bases identical to TRBD1. This CDR3 reads CSVRGQGLADTQYF. CDR3 sequence (DNA): TGCAGCGTGCGGGGACAGGGCTTAGCAGATACGCAGTATTTT.